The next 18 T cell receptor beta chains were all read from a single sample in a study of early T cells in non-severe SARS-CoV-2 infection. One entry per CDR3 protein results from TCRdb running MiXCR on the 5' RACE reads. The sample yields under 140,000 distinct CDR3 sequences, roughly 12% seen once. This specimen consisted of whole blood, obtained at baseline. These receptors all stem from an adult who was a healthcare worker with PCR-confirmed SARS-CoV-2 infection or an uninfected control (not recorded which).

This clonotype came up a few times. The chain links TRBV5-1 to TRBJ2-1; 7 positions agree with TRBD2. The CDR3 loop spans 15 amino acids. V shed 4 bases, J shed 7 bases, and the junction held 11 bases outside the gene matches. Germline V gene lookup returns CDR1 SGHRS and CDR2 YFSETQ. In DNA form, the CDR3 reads TGCGCCAGCAGCCCCCAGCGGGGAAAGCTGAATGAGCAGTTCTTC. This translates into CASSPQRGKLNEQFF.

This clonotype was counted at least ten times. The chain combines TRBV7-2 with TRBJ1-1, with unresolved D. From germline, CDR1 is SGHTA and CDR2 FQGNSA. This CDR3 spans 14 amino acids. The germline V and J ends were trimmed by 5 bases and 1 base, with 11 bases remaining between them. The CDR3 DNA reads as TGTGCCAGCAGCCCATCATGGGGGAACACTGAAGCTTTCTTT. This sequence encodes CASSPSWGNTEAFF.

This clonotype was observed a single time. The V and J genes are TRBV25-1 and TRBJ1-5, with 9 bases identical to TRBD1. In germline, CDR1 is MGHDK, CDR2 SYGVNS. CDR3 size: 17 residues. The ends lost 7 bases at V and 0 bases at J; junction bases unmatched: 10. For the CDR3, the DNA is TGTGCCAGCACCAACAGGGGGCCCACTTATAGCAATCAGCCCCAGCATTTT. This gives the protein CASTNRGPTYSNQPQHF.

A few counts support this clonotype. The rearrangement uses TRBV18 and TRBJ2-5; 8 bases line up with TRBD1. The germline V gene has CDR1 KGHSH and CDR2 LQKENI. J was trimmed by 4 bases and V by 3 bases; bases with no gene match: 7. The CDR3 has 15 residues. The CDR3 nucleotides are TGTGCCAGCTCACCGCGACTGGACAGGGTAGAGACCCAGTACTTC. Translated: CASSPRLDRVETQYF.

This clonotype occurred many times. The CDR3 reads CASRRNPQETQYF. The DNA of the CDR3 is TGTGCCAGCAGGCGAAACCCTCAAGAGACCCAGTACTTC. The rearrangement links TRBV2 to TRBJ2-5; D not resolved. Germline CDR1 reads SNHLY; CDR2 reads FYNNEI. The CDR3 totals 13 residues. The V and J ends lost 6 bases and 2 bases respectively, with 10 bases between them.

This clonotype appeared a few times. CDR3: CASSQERIEQFF. In DNA form, the CDR3 reads TGTGCCAGCAGCCAAGAGCGGATTGAGCAGTTCTTC. This chain uses TRBV4-2 with TRBJ2-1; D unclear. CDR1 LGHNA and CDR2 YNFKEQ come from the germline V gene. The CDR3 spans 12 residues. V lost 0 bases and J lost 9, with 6 bases in between.

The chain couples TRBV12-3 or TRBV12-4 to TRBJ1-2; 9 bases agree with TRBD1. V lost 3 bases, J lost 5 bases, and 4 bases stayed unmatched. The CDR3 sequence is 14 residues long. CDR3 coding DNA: TGTGCCAGCAGTTTGACAGGGGGAGTGTATGGCTACACCTTC. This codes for CASSLTGGVYGYTF.

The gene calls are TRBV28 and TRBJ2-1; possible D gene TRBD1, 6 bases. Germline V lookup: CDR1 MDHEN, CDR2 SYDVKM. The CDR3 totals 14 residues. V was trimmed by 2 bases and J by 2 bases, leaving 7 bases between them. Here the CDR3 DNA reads TGTGCCAGCAGTTTACACAGGGCCTACAATGAGCAGTTCTTC. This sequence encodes CASSLHRAYNEQFF.

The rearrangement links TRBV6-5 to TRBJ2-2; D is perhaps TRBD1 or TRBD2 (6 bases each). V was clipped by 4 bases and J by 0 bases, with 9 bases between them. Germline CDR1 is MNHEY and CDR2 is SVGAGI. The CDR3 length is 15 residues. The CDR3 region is CASSSRGPNTGELFF. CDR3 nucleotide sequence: TGTGCCAGCAGTTCCCGGGGGCCGAACACCGGGGAGCTGTTTTTT.

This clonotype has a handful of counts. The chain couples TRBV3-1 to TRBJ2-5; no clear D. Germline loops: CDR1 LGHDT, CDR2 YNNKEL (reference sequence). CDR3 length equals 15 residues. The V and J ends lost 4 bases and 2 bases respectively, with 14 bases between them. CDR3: CASSLGNSLQETQYF. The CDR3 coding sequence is TGTGCCAGCAGCCTTGGGAACTCCCTTCAAGAGACCCAGTACTTC.

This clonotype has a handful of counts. CDR3 region: CASSFEPRGGQANTGELFF. For the CDR3, the DNA is TGTGCCAGCAGCTTCGAACCCCGCGGGGGACAGGCGAACACCGGGGAGCTGTTTTTT. This sequence joins TRBV12-3 or TRBV12-4 and TRBJ2-2; possible D gene TRBD1, 8 bases. Trimming took off 6 bases at V and 0 bases at J, with 23 bases between the two ends. The CDR3 has 19 residues.

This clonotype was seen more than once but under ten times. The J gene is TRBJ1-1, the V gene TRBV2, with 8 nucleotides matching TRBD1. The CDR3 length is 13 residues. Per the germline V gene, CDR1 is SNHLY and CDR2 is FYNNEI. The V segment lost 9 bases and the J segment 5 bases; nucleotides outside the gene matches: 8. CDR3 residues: CASETGAKTEAFF. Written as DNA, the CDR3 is TGTGCCAGTGAGACAGGGGCGAAGACTGAAGCTTTCTTT.

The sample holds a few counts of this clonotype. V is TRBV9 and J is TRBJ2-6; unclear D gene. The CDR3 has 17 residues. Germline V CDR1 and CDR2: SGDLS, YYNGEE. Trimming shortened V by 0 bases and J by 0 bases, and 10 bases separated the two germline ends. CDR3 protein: CASSVGSWGSGANVLTF. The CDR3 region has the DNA TGTGCCAGCAGCGTAGGGTCGTGGGGCTCTGGGGCCAACGTCCTGACTTTC.

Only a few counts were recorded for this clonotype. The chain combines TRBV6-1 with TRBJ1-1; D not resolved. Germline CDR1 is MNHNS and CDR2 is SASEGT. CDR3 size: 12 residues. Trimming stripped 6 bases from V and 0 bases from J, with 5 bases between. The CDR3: CASSQVNTEAFF. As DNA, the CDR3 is TGTGCCAGCAGCCAGGTGAACACTGAAGCTTTCTTT.

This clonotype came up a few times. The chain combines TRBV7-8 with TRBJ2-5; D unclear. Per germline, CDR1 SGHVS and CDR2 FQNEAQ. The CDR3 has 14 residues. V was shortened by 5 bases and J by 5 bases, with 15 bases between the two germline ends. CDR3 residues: CASSPGRYGETQYF. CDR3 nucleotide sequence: TGTGCCAGCAGCCCAGGACGGTACGGGGAGACCCAGTACTTC. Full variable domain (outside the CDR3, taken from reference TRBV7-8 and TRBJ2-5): GAGVSQSPRYKVAKRGQDVALRCDPISGHVSLFWYQQALGQGPEFLTYFQNEAQLDKSGLPSDRFFAERPEGSVSTLKIQRTQQEDSAVYLCASSPGRYGETQYFGPGTRLLVL.

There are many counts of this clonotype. The CDR3 DNA reads TGTGCCAGCAGTTTAGGGACTGAGCACGAGCAGTACTTC. It codes for CASSLGTEHEQYF. V and J are TRBV27 and TRBJ2-7, with D possibly TRBD2 on 6 matching bases. This CDR3 is built from 13 residues. Germline loops: CDR1 MNHEY, CDR2 SMNVEV (reference sequence). Trimming removed 2 bases from V and 5 bases from J, with 10 bases in between.

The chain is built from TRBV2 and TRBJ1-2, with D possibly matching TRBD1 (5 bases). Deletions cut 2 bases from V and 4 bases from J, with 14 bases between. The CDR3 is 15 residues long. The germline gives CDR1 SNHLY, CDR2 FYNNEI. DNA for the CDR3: TGTGCCAGCAGTGAAATCTGGGGCCTTATCTATGGCTACACCTTC. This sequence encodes CASSEIWGLIYGYTF.

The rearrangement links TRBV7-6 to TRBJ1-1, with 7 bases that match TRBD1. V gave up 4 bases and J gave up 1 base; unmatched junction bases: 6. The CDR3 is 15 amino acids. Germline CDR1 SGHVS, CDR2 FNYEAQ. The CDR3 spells CASSSRQGGNTEAFF. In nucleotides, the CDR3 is TGTGCCAGCAGCTCTCGACAGGGAGGGAACACTGAAGCTTTCTTT.